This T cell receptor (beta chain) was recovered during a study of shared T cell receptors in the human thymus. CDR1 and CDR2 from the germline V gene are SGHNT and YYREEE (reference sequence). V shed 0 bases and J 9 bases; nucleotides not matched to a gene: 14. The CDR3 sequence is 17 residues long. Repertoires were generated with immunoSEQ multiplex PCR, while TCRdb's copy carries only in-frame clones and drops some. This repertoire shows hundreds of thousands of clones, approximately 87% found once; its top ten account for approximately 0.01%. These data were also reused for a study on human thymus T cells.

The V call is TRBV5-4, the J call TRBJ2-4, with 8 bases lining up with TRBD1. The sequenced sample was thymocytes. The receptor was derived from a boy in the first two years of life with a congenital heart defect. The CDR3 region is CASSLVPGGGMGGIQYF. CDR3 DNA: TGTGCCAGCAGCTTGGTTCCAGGGGGCGGGATGGGCGGCATTCAGTACTTC.